This T cell receptor beta chain was obtained from a study of blood T cell repertoires in COVID-19. Study background: PBMCs, B-cell-depleted T cells, or T cells were the source of the cDNA or gDNA that made up the material.

Enrolled during active infection, Seattle patients were then followed longitudinally. V shed 3 bases and J shed 0 bases, with 14 bases lying between them. The CDR3 has 16 amino acids. The germline V gene encodes CDR1 LNHNV and CDR2 YYDKDF (reference sequence). Authors' data handling: Amplifying reference gene primers gave estimates of nucleated cell counts. The table came from immunoSEQ multiplex PCR; TCRdb's copy has only in-frame clones and leaves some out. For V, J and clone size, that table is used; D and trimming come from the DNA. The table records about 340,000 clones, 75% to 90% of them present only once.

The chain has TRBV15 and TRBJ1-1; possibly TRBD1 for D (6 bases). Material for sequencing was peripheral blood. This receptor was taken from a woman aged 55-70 years with COVID-19, enrolled during active disease. This CDR3 reads CATSRASTGLNTEAFF. CDR3 nucleotides: TGTGCCACCAGCAGGGCGTCGACAGGCCTGAACACTGAAGCTTTCTTT.